This T cell receptor (beta chain) came from a study of blood T cell repertoires in COVID-19. V dropped 4 bases and J dropped 4 bases, with 7 bases sitting between them. The CDR3 extends over 12 amino acids. Germline CDR1 SNHLY, CDR2 FYNNEI. Assay: immunoSEQ multiplex PCR; the TCRdb copy retains only in-frame clones and omits some. The repertoire includes some 290,000 clones, roughly 80% of them detected once, and about 4.5% sits in the top ten. The gene calls are TRBV2 and TRBJ1-2; D remains ambiguous. The sequence came from a man in his sixties who had recovered from COVID-19. The source material was peripheral blood. Here the CDR3 reads CASSGTTYGYTF. CDR3 bases: TGTGCCAGCAGTGGGACTACCTATGGCTACACCTTC. Full variable domain (outside the CDR3, taken from reference TRBV2 and TRBJ1-2): EPEVTQTPSHQVTQMGQEVILRCVPISNHLYFYWYRQILGQKVEFLVSFYNNEISEKSEIFDDQFSVERPDGSNFTLKIRSTKLEDSAMYFCASSGTTYGYTFGSGTRLTVV.